This entry lists 10 T cell receptor beta chains sequenced from one sample in a study of blood T cell repertoires in COVID-19. Produced via immunoSEQ multiplex PCR; TCRdb's table is partial and in-frame only. The sample carries 350,000 to 500,000 clones, 70% to 90% recorded once. The sample was PBMCs or T cells enriched from blood (not recorded which). These receptors were taken from a woman aged 18-30 years who had been exposed to COVID-19.

In the case of this clone: The sample has other DNA sequences that encode this CDR3 too. The chain employs TRBV11-3 and TRBJ2-5; 14 bases are a match to TRBD2. The germline CDR1 and CDR2 sequences are SGHNT and YENEEA. The CDR3 consists of 15 residues. Trimming took 3 bases from V and 3 from J; bases not matched to a gene: 0. In DNA form, the CDR3 reads TGTGCCAGCAGCTTGGGACTAGCGGGGGAAGAGACCCAGTACTTC. As protein: CASSLGLAGEETQYF.

In DNA form, the CDR3 reads TGTGCCAGCAGCCACCCCCCGGAGGGGAACAATGAGCAGTTCTTC. As protein: CASSHPPEGNNEQFF. This chain joins TRBV3-1 (or the pseudogene TRBV3-2) and TRBJ2-1; TRBD2 is a possible D gene (6 bases). The CDR3 contains 15 residues. Looked up from germline, CDR1 is LGHDT and CDR2 is YNNKEL (reference sequence). Trimming removed 3 bases at V and 5 bases at J, with 14 bases between.

The chain uses TRBV28 and TRBJ2-7; the match to TRBD2 covers 12 bases. Germline V gene lookup returns CDR1 MDHEN and CDR2 SYDVKM. V gave up 4 bases and J gave up 0 bases; unmatched junction bases: 1. This CDR3 region has 15 residues. Here the CDR3 reads CASSWTSGVSYEQYF. The DNA for the CDR3 is TGTGCCAGCAGTTGGACTAGCGGGGTCTCCTACGAGCAGTACTTC.

The rearrangement uses TRBV11-2 and TRBJ1-1, with TRBD1 matching over 7 bases. Germline V CDR1 and CDR2: SGHAT, FQNNGV. Losses at the gene ends were 7 bases for V and 7 bases for J; bases not matched to a gene: 6. CDR3 length: 12 residues. CDR3 nucleotide sequence: TGTGCCAGCACCCTAGGACAGGTTGAAGCTTTCTTT. Protein: CASTLGQVEAFF.

This clone was recorded once. The chain carries TRBV14 and TRBJ2-7; 8 nucleotides align to TRBD1. V lost 3 bases, J lost 4 bases, and 5 bases stayed unmatched. Germline V CDR1 and CDR2: SGHDN, FVKESK. The CDR3 consists of 14 residues. The CDR3 DNA sequence: TGTGCCAGCAGCCACACAGGGGGTAGATACGAGCAGTACTTC. Protein: CASSHTGGRYEQYF.

On this clone: An end of the junction does not agree with germline; a read error may underlie this. This chain links TRBV14 with TRBJ1-4; 8 nucleotides match TRBD1. This CDR3 contains 13 residues. Germline V gene lookup returns CDR1 SGHDN and CDR2 FVKESK. Here the CDR3 DNA reads TGTGCCAGCAGCCTGATGACCGGGACAGGAGTTTCTTTT. Its protein product is CASSLMTGTGVSF.

Remarks on this clone: This sample includes further DNA sequences coding for the same CDR3. The chain carries TRBV6-5 and TRBJ2-7, with TRBD1 matching over 9 bases. The J segment lost 4 bases and the V segment lost 6 bases, leaving 4 bases of the junction unmatched. Germline V CDR1 and CDR2: MNHEY, SVGAGI. This CDR3 has 13 residues. This CDR3 is CASRDRGRYEQYF. The CDR3, as DNA: TGTGCCAGCAGGGACAGGGGAAGGTACGAGCAGTACTTC.

CDR3 amino acids: CASSFGGARTEAFF. In DNA form, the CDR3 reads TGTGCCAGCAGCTTTGGGGGGGCCCGGACTGAAGCTTTCTTT. The chain is built from TRBV5-4 and TRBJ1-1; D possibly corresponds to TRBD1 (6 bases). Germline V gene data show CDR1 as SGHNT and CDR2 as YYREEE (reference sequence). V lost 2 bases, J lost 5 bases, and 13 bases lay in between. The CDR3 has 14 residues. Complete variable domain (other parts from reference TRBV5-4 and TRBJ1-1): ETGVTQSPTHLIKTRGQQVTLRCSSQSGHNTVSWYQQALGQGPQFIFQYYREEENGRGNFPPRFSGLQFPNYSSELNVNALELDDSALYLCASSFGGARTEAFFGQGTRLTVV.

This rearrangement joins TRBV7-6 to TRBJ1-1; TRBD1 agrees at 7 bases. Germline V gives CDR1 SGHVS, CDR2 FNYEAQ. V shed 4 bases and J 2 bases; nucleotides not matched to a gene: 10. The CDR3 length is 16 residues. The CDR3 reads CASSSKPSGGNTEAFF. The CDR3 coding sequence is TGTGCCAGCAGCTCCAAGCCATCAGGGGGTAACACTGAAGCTTTCTTT.

This clone is a singleton in its sample. The chain is built from TRBV7-9 and TRBJ2-5; D is possibly TRBD2 (6 bases). This CDR3 has 16 residues. Germline values: CDR1 SEHNR, CDR2 FQNEAQ (reference sequence). Trimming removed 4 bases at V and 2 bases at J, with 17 bases between. CDR3 DNA sequence: TGTGCCAGCAGCTCCCGACAGATAGCGGTTCAAGAGACCCAGTACTTC. It codes for CASSSRQIAVQETQYF.